This is a list of T cell receptor beta chains from one sample in a study of T cell clusters in autoimmune cytopenias. Following a re-call of the multiplex PCR reads, TCRdb has one entry per CDR3 protein and lacks DNA. This repertoire includes approximately 12,000 distinct CDR3 sequences. The sequenced sample consisted of peripheral blood. The receptors here all came from a human donor with an autoimmune cytopenia or autoimmune hepatitis (not recorded which). Each CDR3 is given with its conserved first and last residue. Some rows mark clone size as missing; the rest say once, few, many or name a class of expanded clone.

j_call,clone_size,v_call,cdr3_aa
TRBJ1-1,NA,TRBV18,CASSGQGTKTEAFF
TRBJ2-6,NA,TRBV7-6,CASSPTGQPSGANVLTF
TRBJ1-2,NA,TRBV24-1,CATSAPGGATGGYTF
TRBJ2-3,NA,TRBV18,CASSPTGGGSTDTQYF
TRBJ1-1,NA,TRBV5-4,CASSLEIYEAFF
TRBJ2-3,medium-sized,TRBV19,CASSTLLDTQYF
TRBJ2-5,NA,TRBV11-2,CASSLDPGGFHNEQFF
TRBJ2-1,medium-sized,TRBV19,CASAEREGNEQFF
TRBJ2-5,medium-sized,TRBV18,CASSPGGETQYF
TRBJ2-1,medium-sized,TRBV30,CAWRETGSSYNEQFF
TRBJ1-4,medium-sized,TRBV11-1,CASSLQGTTNEKLFF
TRBJ2-2,medium-sized,TRBV27,CASSFGGIGELFF
TRBJ1-2,NA,TRBV19,CASSTRDHGSYGYTF
TRBJ1-1,NA,TRBV5-1,CASSLEGAGEAFF
TRBJ2-2,NA,TRBV30,CAWGKGAGGELFF
TRBJ2-5,medium-sized,TRBV15,CATRLATQETQYF
TRBJ1-2,NA,TRBV12-3/TRBV12-4,CASRPGGGYGYTF
TRBJ2-7,NA,TRBV6-5,CASSYGDTTYEQYF
TRBJ2-3,NA,TRBV20-1,CSAFLPGDTQYF
TRBJ2-5,NA,TRBV12-3/TRBV12-4,CASSRDREKETQYF
TRBJ1-1,NA,TRBV18,CASALSRAEGEAFF
TRBJ2-5,medium-sized,TRBV5-5,CASSTRYYRTGTPEETQYF
TRBJ2-3,NA,TRBV27,CASSLWPGSDTQYF